This record concerns one T cell receptor beta chain sequence. This clone's antigen is unknown. Base qualities are not provided; no much larger clone lies one nucleotide away. The CDR3 covers 11 residues, taking in both the cysteine and the phenylalanine. Only the CDR3 DNA stays, 33 bases, in frame from base 1. V is reduced by 7 bases and J by 0 bases, leaving a spacing of 3 bases between them. As encoded in the germline V gene (reference sequence), CDR1 is SEHNR while CDR2 is FQNEAQ. What the treatment or condition label conveys for this sample: 19 received Ad26.COV2.S at low or high dose, single or two shots; five or six received placebo; per-sample allocation not given. For vaccine and placebo recipients, repertoires were sequenced using samples collected on day 63 after the first injection. In Cohort 1b, some 25 adults aged 18-55 years were enrolled at a single site in Boston, USA, between 29 July and 7 August 2020. As a vaccine, Ad26.COV2.S was a replication-incompetent adenovirus type 26 vector that expressed a prefusion-stabilized SARS-CoV-2 spike protein derived from the original Wuhan strain.

This record belongs to a study of Ad26.COV2.S vaccination and SARS-CoV-2 variants (dated by TCRdb to the early 2020s). Study-level background: Vaccine-arm donors came from COV1001, a multicentre, randomized, double-blind, placebo-controlled phase I-IIa trial of Ad26.COV2.S in healthy adults. Dosing of Ad26.COV2.S was intramuscular, at either 5x10^10 or 1x10^11 viral particles, delivered as one shot or as two shots spaced 56 days apart. TCRbeta repertoire sequencing was used to assess the specificity and breadth of SARS-CoV-2-reactive T cell receptors after Ad26.COV2.S vaccination. The TCR-sequenced set comprised approximately 30 samples: approximately 19 Ad26.COV2.S vaccine recipients, 5 placebo recipients and 8 SARS-CoV-2 convalescent individuals. Trial participants were randomized into five groups of five, in which low-dose or high-dose Ad26.COV2.S was given once or twice, or placebo was given on both occasions. Blinding of investigators to trial group allocation was maintained during experiments and outcome assessment. The study at large found these results: The study lacked the statistical power to compare responses across vaccine doses or regimens. The authors noted that the TCR breadth and depth analyses may have underestimated total T cell responses. Spike-specific TCR breadth was higher in Ad26.COV2.S recipients than in placebo recipients (P = 0.0014). After vaccination, spike-specific CD8+ and CD4+ T cell responses were reported to show substantial breadth. Vaccine and placebo recipients had comparable non-spike TCR breadth, which fits with the vaccine containing only spike.

The immunoSEQ Assay was used to sequence TCRbeta CDR3 regions. After extraction, genomic DNA underwent amplification by bias-controlled multiplex PCR, followed by high-throughput sequencing. In the paper's pipeline: To quantify the absolute abundance of every unique TCRbeta CDR3 region, sequences were collapsed and filtered. T cell fraction was estimated by normalizing TCRbeta template counts to usable DNA, which was measured by amplifying reference genes present in all nucleated cells. Repertoire TCRs were annotated as SARS-CoV-2-specific when V gene, CDR3 amino acid sequence and J gene were exactly matched to a known reactive TCR set. The reference SARS-CoV-2 TCR set came from MIRA and was filtered for enrichment in COVID-19-positive ImmuneCODE repertoires, removing public or cross-reactive TCRs. Based on the MIRA antigens, annotated TCRs were further analysed at the level of specific ORF or position within ORF. Breadth was defined as annotated unique rearrangements over total unique productive rearrangements; depth was the summed frequency of those rearrangements. TCR breadth was compared between groups using two-sided Wilcoxon rank-sum tests. TCRdb took this table from immuneACCESS and kept in-frame rearrangements with V and J called. Such tables lack part of the clones; where checked against another copy, unresolved V genes explain under half of the gap, and the rest is unexplained. The V and J calls and the clone size are those of that table, but D and trimming were determined from the DNA. Here the sample has about 470,000 clones; roughly 91% occur a single time. In total, the top ten clones hold under 4.5% of the sample.

Rearrangement joined TRBV7-9 to TRBJ1-1; the D gene lacks a confident call. The clonotype originates from a person between 18 and 59 years old who received the Ad26.COV2.S COVID-19 vaccine or a placebo. The starting material was peripheral blood, obtained in a trial of Ad26.COV2.S vaccine versus placebo. The base sequence is TGTGCCAGCATGGTGAACACTGAAGCTTTCTTT. Its translation is CASMVNTEAFF.